What follows are 31 T cell receptor beta chains derived from one specimen sequenced in a study of blood T cell repertoires in COVID-19. Produced via immunoSEQ multiplex PCR; TCRdb's table is partial and in-frame only. Seen here are some 130,000 clones, about 72% observed once, and the top ten hold 9.5% to 12%. Sequencing was performed on peripheral blood. The receptors shown here come from a man in his fifties or sixties who had recovered from COVID-19.

As DNA, the CDR3 is TGTGCCAGCAGGGCACAGGGGCCTGGCAATCAGCCCCAGCATTTT. Translating it yields CASRAQGPGNQPQHF. The J gene is TRBJ1-5, the V gene TRBV6-5, with 7 bases lining up with TRBD1. Germline loops: CDR1 MNHEY, CDR2 SVGAGI. The CDR3 extends over 15 amino acids. V lost 6 bases and J lost 2; bases outside the gene matches: 7.

This chain uses TRBV2 with TRBJ1-1; 12 bases align to TRBD1. The CDR3 is made up of 14 amino acids. Germline V gene lookup returns CDR1 SNHLY and CDR2 FYNNEI. J gave up 3 bases and V 6 bases, and 2 bases lay outside the gene matches. CDR3 DNA sequence: TGTGCCAGCAGGGGGACAGGGGGCTACACTGAAGCTTTCTTT. This sequence encodes CASRGTGGYTEAFF. Looking up the rest from reference TRBV2 and TRBJ1-1 gives the full variable domain: EPEVTQTPSHQVTQMGQEVILRCVPISNHLYFYWYRQILGQKVEFLVSFYNNEISEKSEIFDDQFSVERPDGSNFTLKIRSTKLEDSAMYFCASRGTGGYTEAFFGQGTRLTVV.

The CDR3 coding sequence is TGTGCCAGCTGGGGACAGGGGAGGACAGATACGCAGTATTTT. It encodes CASWGQGRTDTQYF. The genes are TRBV6-5 and TRBJ2-3, with TRBD1 matching 10 bases. J gave up 3 bases and V 8 bases, and 5 bases lay outside the gene matches. CDR3 length: 14 residues. Germline CDR1 and CDR2: MNHEY and SVGAGI.

The CDR3 here is CASSVGLSGDTGELFF. The CDR3 coding sequence is TGTGCCAGCAGCGTAGGTCTATCCGGGGACACCGGGGAGCTGTTTTTT. This chain links TRBV9 with TRBJ2-2, with D possibly matching TRBD2 (5 bases). The germline V and J ends were trimmed by 0 bases and 3 bases, with 12 bases remaining between them. This CDR3 is built from 16 residues. CDR1 is SGDLS, CDR2 YYNGEE, per germline.

This rearrangement joins TRBV24-1 to TRBJ1-2; 11 positions match TRBD1. From germline, CDR1 is KGHDR and CDR2 SFDVKD. Trimming cost V 3 bases and J 7 bases; bases outside gene matches: 3. The CDR3 loop spans 14 amino acids. The CDR3 here is CATSDPGQGGGYTF. CDR3 DNA sequence: TGTGCCACCAGTGATCCGGGACAGGGGGGTGGCTACACCTTC.

The V and J genes are TRBV30 and TRBJ2-4; D might be TRBD2 (6 bases). The germline V and J ends were trimmed by 3 bases and 12 bases, with 30 bases remaining between them. This CDR3 contains 17 residues. The germline V gene has CDR1 GTSNPN and CDR2 SVGIG (reference sequence). CDR3 region: CAWSWTSDSRGLTPQYF. For the CDR3, the DNA is TGTGCCTGGAGCTGGACCTCAGACAGTCGGGGACTTACTCCTCAGTACTTC.

This rearrangement joins TRBV6-5 to TRBJ2-7; 8 bases fit TRBD1. With V trimmed by 0 bases and J by 7 bases, 8 bases remained unmatched. The CDR3 is made up of 15 amino acids. Looked up from germline, CDR1 is MNHEY and CDR2 is SVGAGI. Written as DNA, the CDR3 is TGTGCCAGCAGTTACTCGATGGCAGGGGGCGGGGAGCAGTACTTC. Translating it yields CASSYSMAGGGEQYF.

V usage is TRBV5-1 and J usage is TRBJ2-7; 9 bases are a match to TRBD1. This CDR3 has 14 residues. Germline V gene data show CDR1 as SGHRS and CDR2 as YFSETQ. The V gene end was trimmed by 0 bases and the J gene end by 7 bases; junction bases not matched to a gene: 5. In DNA form, the CDR3 reads TGCGCCAGCAGCTTGGGGGACAGGGTGGGTGAGCAGTACTTC. This codes for CASSLGDRVGEQYF.

The table lists this clone with a count of one. The chain links TRBV19 to TRBJ1-4; D is perhaps TRBD1 (6 bases). Germline assignment: CDR1 LNHDA and CDR2 SQIVND (reference sequence). V lost 3 bases, J lost 0 bases, and 11 bases lay in between. This CDR3 region has 16 residues. CDR3 DNA sequence: TGTGCCAGTAGTATCGTACCAGGGGCAACTAATGAAAAACTGTTTTTT. Translation: CASSIVPGATNEKLFF.

This clone was observed a single time. The V and J genes are TRBV2 and TRBJ1-1, with 7 bases that match TRBD1. The CDR3 sequence is 13 residues long. Trimming took 7 bases from V and 1 from J; bases not matched to a gene: 3. Germline values: CDR1 SNHLY, CDR2 FYNNEI. Written as DNA, the CDR3 is TGTGCCAGCACAGGACAGGCGAACACTGAAGCTTTCTTT. Translated, it gives CASTGQANTEAFF. Full variable domain (missing parts from reference TRBV2 and TRBJ1-1): EPEVTQTPSHQVTQMGQEVILRCVPISNHLYFYWYRQILGQKVEFLVSFYNNEISEKSEIFDDQFSVERPDGSNFTLKIRSTKLEDSAMYFCASTGQANTEAFFGQGTRLTVV.

The V gene is TRBV4-2, the J gene TRBJ2-7; D is possibly TRBD2 (6 bases). The CDR3 is 16 residues long. V was clipped by 0 bases and J by 6 bases, with 18 bases between them. Germline V lookup: CDR1 LGHNA, CDR2 YNFKEQ. CDR3 nucleotide sequence: TGTGCCAGCAGCCAAGATTATGGGGGGAGCGAATCCGAGCAGTACTTC. Its translation is CASSQDYGGSESEQYF.

The genes are TRBV28 and TRBJ2-7; TRBD1 matches at 7 bases. V dropped 5 bases and J dropped 2; count of bases not matched to a gene: 9. Germline V CDR1 and CDR2: MDHEN, SYDVKM. This CDR3 has 15 amino acids. As DNA, the CDR3 is TGTGCCAGCAGTCGCCGACAGGGAGATCCCTACGAGCAGTACTTC. Its translation is CASSRRQGDPYEQYF.

In this sample, this clone turned up a few times. Other DNA sequences from this sample encode an identical CDR3 as well. The chain recombines TRBV28 with TRBJ2-1; 10 nucleotides align to TRBD2. The CDR3 is made up of 15 amino acids. The germline V gene has CDR1 MDHEN and CDR2 SYDVKM. Trimming removed 3 bases from V and 3 bases from J; junction bases left unmatched: 2. The CDR3 is CASSLVAGGYNEQFF. CDR3 nucleotide sequence: TGTGCCAGCAGTTTGGTAGCGGGAGGCTACAATGAGCAGTTCTTC. The full variable domain, completed using reference TRBV28 and TRBJ2-1, is DVKVTQSSRYLVKRTGEKVFLECVQDMDHENMFWYRQDPGLGLRLIYFSYDVKMKEKGDIPEGYSVSREKKERFSLILESASTNQTSMYLCASSLVAGGYNEQFFGPGTRLTVL.

The V call is TRBV27, the J call TRBJ1-2; a weak D match, TRBD1 (5 bases). Germline V gives CDR1 MNHEY, CDR2 SMNVEV (reference sequence). Trimming left V 5 bases short and J 8 bases short, with 21 bases between. This CDR3 spans 15 amino acids. The CDR3 bases are TGTGCCAGCAGTCACTCCTCTCAGGGCGCGCAGGGCTACACCTTC. This sequence encodes CASSHSSQGAQGYTF.

V gene TRBV24-1 combines with J gene TRBJ1-5; TRBD1 agrees at 7 bases. The CDR3 is 14 residues long. V lost 4 bases to trimming and J lost 6 bases; unmatched junction nucleotides: 5. Germline CDR1 is KGHDR and CDR2 is SFDVKD. This CDR3 is CATSDARGSQPQHF. CDR3 nucleotide sequence: TGTGCCACCAGTGACGCCAGGGGGAGTCAGCCCCAGCATTTT.

The chain links TRBV5-1 to TRBJ2-5; D is unresolved. The CDR3 is 13 residues long. V was clipped by 4 bases and J by 1 base, with 8 bases between them. Per the germline V gene, CDR1 is SGHRS and CDR2 is YFSETQ. In nucleotides, the CDR3 is TGCGCCAGCAGCCTGAAAGCCCAAGAGACCCAGTACTTC. Translated: CASSLKAQETQYF.

The gene calls are TRBV11-3 and TRBJ2-1; D is possibly TRBD2 (5 bases). The V end was cut by 3 bases, the J end by 8 bases, with 11 bases between. Per the germline V gene, CDR1 is SGHNT and CDR2 is YENEEA. The CDR3 runs to 13 residues. The CDR3 is CASSFDTRDEQFF. Here the CDR3 DNA reads TGTGCCAGCAGCTTCGACACGAGGGATGAGCAGTTCTTC. The complete variable domain, with remaining parts taken from reference TRBV11-3 and TRBJ2-1, reads EAGVVQSPRYKIIEKKQPVAFWCNPISGHNTLYWYLQNLGQGPELLIRYENEEAVDDSQLPKDRFSAERLKGVDSTLKIQPAELGDSAVYLCASSFDTRDEQFFGPGTRLTVL.

Concerning this clone itself: Other DNA variants within this sample encode the same CDR3. The J gene is TRBJ2-3, the V gene TRBV4-3; 9 bases agree with TRBD2. Per germline, CDR1 LGHNA and CDR2 YSLEER. The J segment lost 0 bases and the V segment lost 3 bases, leaving 4 bases of the junction unmatched. CDR3 size: 16 residues. CDR3 amino acids: CASSQGTSGSTDTQYF. CDR3 DNA sequence: TGCGCCAGCAGCCAGGGCACTAGCGGGAGCACAGATACGCAGTATTTT.

Points on this clone: Other DNA sequences of this sample code for an identical CDR3. CDR3 nucleotides: TGTGCCAGCAGCCCGGGAGGGAACTATGGCTACACCTTC. It encodes CASSPGGNYGYTF. The chain employs TRBV12-3 or TRBV12-4 and TRBJ1-2; D gene uncertain. V lost 6 bases and J 2 bases, leaving 10 bases between the germline ends. This CDR3 region has 13 residues.

The chain has TRBV6-5 and TRBJ1-1, with unresolved D. This CDR3 region has 14 residues. The V end lost 7 bases, the J end lost 2 bases, and 14 bases lay between the germline ends. Germline loops: CDR1 MNHEY, CDR2 SVGAGI. For the CDR3, the DNA is TGTGCCAGCACCGCACAGACACCTAACACTGAAGCTTTCTTT. It is translated as CASTAQTPNTEAFF.

A single count supports this clone. CDR3 amino acids: CASSLRPPAVTSTDTQYF. The CDR3 DNA reads as TGTGCCAGCAGCTTACGCCCCCCAGCGGTTACTAGCACAGATACGCAGTATTTT. The chain is built from TRBV7-2 and TRBJ2-3; D perhaps matches TRBD2 (5 bases). The CDR3 is 18 residues long. Germline loops: CDR1 SGHTA, CDR2 FQGNSA. V was cut by 2 bases and J by 0 bases, with 18 bases left in between.

This clone was observed a few times. The rearrangement uses TRBV7-9 and TRBJ1-2; D not certain. The CDR3 runs 16 residues. Between the trimmed V and J ends, which lost 0 bases and 0 bases, there was a span of 11 bases. The germline CDR1 and CDR2 sequences are SEHNR and FQNEAQ (reference sequence). CDR3 sequence: CASSLARRGTNYGYTF. CDR3 nucleotide sequence: TGTGCCAGCAGCTTAGCGCGTCGGGGAACTAACTATGGCTACACCTTC.

The chain employs TRBV10-2 and TRBJ2-1, with unresolved D. CDR1 WSHSY and CDR2 SAAADI come from the germline V gene. The CDR3 consists of 13 residues. Trimming cost V 8 bases and J 8 bases, with 16 bases left between them. The CDR3 region has the DNA TGCGCCAGCCGAGAAACTGGGCGTGATGAGCAGTTCTTC. This translates into CASRETGRDEQFF.

V usage is TRBV28 and J usage is TRBJ1-5; D might be TRBD1 (6 bases). Trimming removed 9 bases at V and 5 bases at J, with 17 bases between. The CDR3 is 14 residues long. CDR1 is MDHEN and CDR2 is SYDVKM in the germline V gene. The CDR3 nucleotides read TGTGCCAGTATCACCGGGACAATCTATCAGCCCCAGCATTTT. It translates to CASITGTIYQPQHF.

The chain couples TRBV18 to TRBJ1-1; D ambiguous. The germline V and J ends were trimmed by 1 base and 1 base, with 10 bases remaining between them. The CDR3 is 15 amino acids. Germline lookup yields CDR1 KGHSH and CDR2 LQKENI. The chain's CDR3 is CASSPLSNRNTEAFF. CDR3 nucleotides: TGTGCCAGCTCACCACTTAGTAACAGGAACACTGAAGCTTTCTTT.

This clone turned up a few times. CDR3 sequence reads: CASSFSTDAYGYTF. CDR3 DNA: TGTGCCAGCAGTTTTTCGACAGATGCCTATGGCTACACCTTC. The chain couples TRBV27 to TRBJ1-2; D perhaps matches TRBD1 (5 bases). The CDR3 sequence is 14 residues long. Trimming took 3 bases from V and 4 from J, leaving 12 bases between them. Germline V gene lookup returns CDR1 MNHEY and CDR2 SMNVEV (reference sequence).

This sequence joins TRBV9 and TRBJ1-1, with D maybe TRBD1 (5 bases). The CDR3 length is 16 residues. V dropped 4 bases and J dropped 1 base, with 17 bases sitting between them. Germline V gene data show CDR1 as SGDLS and CDR2 as YYNGEE. CDR3 sequence reads: CASSSPGAGQNTEAFF. The CDR3 nucleotides are TGTGCCAGCAGCTCACCCGGCGCAGGGCAGAACACTGAAGCTTTCTTT. Looking up the rest from reference TRBV9 and TRBJ1-1 gives the full variable domain: DSGVTQTPKHLITATGQRVTLRCSPRSGDLSVYWYQQSLDQGLQFLIQYYNGEERAKGNILERFSAQQFPDLHSELNLSSLELGDSALYFCASSSPGAGQNTEAFFGQGTRLTVV.

The genes are TRBV18 and TRBJ1-4; perhaps TRBD1 as D (6 bases). CDR1 is KGHSH and CDR2 is LQKENI in the germline V gene. There are 17 residues in the CDR3. The ends were cut back, 4 bases at V and 0 bases at J, with 15 bases in the middle. The CDR3 reads CASSLDSQLATNEKLFF. DNA for the CDR3: TGTGCCAGCTCACTGGACAGCCAGCTTGCAACTAATGAAAAACTGTTTTTT.

The rearrangement joins TRBV2 to TRBJ2-1; 12 bases align to TRBD2. The V gene's germline CDR1 is SNHLY and CDR2 FYNNEI. After removal of 6 bases from V and 8 bases from J, the junction contained 5 bases not matched to a gene. This CDR3 region has 14 residues. The CDR3 DNA follows: TGTGCCAGCAGGGGAACTAGCGGGAGGTATGAGCAGTTCTTC. It translates to CASRGTSGRYEQFF.

The CDR3: CASRLRDRLYGYTF. The CDR3 region has the DNA TGTGCCAGTCGTCTCCGGGACAGACTATATGGCTACACCTTC. The J gene is TRBJ1-2, the V gene TRBV19; TRBD1 matches at 7 bases. CDR1 LNHDA and CDR2 SQIVND come from the germline V gene (reference sequence). This CDR3 is built from 14 residues. With 8 bases clipped from V and 5 bases from J, the junction kept 11 bases outside the gene matches.

This clone is labeled as medium-sized (0.01 to 0.1%). This chain uses TRBV7-3 with TRBJ1-1; 8 bases map to TRBD1. The CDR3 extends over 16 amino acids. Germline V gene sequence: CDR1 SGHTA, CDR2 FQGTGA. V lost 1 base and J lost 4; bases outside the gene matches: 8. The CDR3 region is CASSLMRTGRGTEAFF. The CDR3 DNA reads TGTGCCAGCAGCTTAATGAGGACAGGGAGGGGCACTGAAGCTTTCTTT.